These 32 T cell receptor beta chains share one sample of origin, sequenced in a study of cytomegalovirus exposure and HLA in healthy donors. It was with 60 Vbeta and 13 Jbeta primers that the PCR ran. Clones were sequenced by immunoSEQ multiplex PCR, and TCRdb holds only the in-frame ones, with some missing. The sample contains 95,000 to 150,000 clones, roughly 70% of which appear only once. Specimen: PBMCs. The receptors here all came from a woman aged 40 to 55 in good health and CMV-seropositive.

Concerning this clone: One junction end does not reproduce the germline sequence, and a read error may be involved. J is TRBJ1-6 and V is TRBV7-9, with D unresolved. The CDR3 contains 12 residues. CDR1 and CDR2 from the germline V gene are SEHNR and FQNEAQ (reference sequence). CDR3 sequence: CSSSYDGSPLHF. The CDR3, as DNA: TGTTCCAGCAGCTATGACGGGTCCCCCCTCCACTTT.

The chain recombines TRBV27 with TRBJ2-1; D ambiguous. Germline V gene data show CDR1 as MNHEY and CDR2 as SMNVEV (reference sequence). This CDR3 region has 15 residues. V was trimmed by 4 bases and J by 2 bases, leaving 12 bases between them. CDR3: CASSSSAGAYNEQFF. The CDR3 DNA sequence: TGTGCCAGCAGTTCCTCTGCAGGCGCCTACAATGAGCAGTTCTTC.

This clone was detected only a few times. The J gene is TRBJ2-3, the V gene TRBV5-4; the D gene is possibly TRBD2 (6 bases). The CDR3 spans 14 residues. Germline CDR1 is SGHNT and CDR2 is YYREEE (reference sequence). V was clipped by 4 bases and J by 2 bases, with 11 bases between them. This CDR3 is CASSLPGLTDTQYF. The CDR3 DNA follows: TGTGCCAGCAGCCTACCGGGACTCACAGATACGCAGTATTTT. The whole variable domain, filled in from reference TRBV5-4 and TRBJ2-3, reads ETGVTQSPTHLIKTRGQQVTLRCSSQSGHNTVSWYQQALGQGPQFIFQYYREEENGRGNFPPRFSGLQFPNYSSELNVNALELDDSALYLCASSLPGLTDTQYFGPGTRLTVL.

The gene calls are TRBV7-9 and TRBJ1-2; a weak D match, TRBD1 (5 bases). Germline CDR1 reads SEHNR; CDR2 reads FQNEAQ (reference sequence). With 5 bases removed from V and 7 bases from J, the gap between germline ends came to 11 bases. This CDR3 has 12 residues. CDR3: CASSQGAFGYTF. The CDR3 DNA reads TGTGCCAGCAGCCAGGGCGCCTTTGGCTACACCTTC. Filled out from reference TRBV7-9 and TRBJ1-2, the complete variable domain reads DTGVSQNPRHKITKRGQNVTFRCDPISEHNRLYWYRQTLGQGPEFLTYFQNEAQLEKSRLLSDRFSAERPKGSFSTLEIQRTEQGDSAMYLCASSQGAFGYTFGSGTRLTVV.

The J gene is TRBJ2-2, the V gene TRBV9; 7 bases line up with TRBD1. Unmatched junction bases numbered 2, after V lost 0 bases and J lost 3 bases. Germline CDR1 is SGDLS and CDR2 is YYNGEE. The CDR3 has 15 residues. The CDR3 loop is CASSVDRGDTGELFF. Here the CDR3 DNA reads TGTGCCAGCAGCGTAGACAGGGGAGACACCGGGGAGCTGTTTTTT.

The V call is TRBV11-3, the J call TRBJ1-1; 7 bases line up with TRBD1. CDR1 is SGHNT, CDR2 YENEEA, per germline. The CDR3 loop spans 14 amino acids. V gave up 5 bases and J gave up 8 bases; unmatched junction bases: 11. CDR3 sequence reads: CASSQTRTGGEAFF. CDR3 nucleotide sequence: TGTGCCAGCAGCCAAACGAGGACAGGTGGGGAAGCTTTCTTT.

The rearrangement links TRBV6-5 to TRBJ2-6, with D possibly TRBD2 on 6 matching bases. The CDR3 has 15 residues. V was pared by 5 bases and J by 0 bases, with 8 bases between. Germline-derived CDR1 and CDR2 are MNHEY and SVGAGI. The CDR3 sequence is CASSPGVSGANVLTF. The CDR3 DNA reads TGTGCCAGCAGTCCGGGGGTCTCTGGGGCCAACGTCCTGACTTTC.

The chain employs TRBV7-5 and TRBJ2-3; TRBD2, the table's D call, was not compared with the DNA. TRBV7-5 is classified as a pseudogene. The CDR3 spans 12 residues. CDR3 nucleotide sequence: TGTGCCAGAAGCTTATCTACAGATACGCAGTATTTT. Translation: CARSLSTDTQYF.

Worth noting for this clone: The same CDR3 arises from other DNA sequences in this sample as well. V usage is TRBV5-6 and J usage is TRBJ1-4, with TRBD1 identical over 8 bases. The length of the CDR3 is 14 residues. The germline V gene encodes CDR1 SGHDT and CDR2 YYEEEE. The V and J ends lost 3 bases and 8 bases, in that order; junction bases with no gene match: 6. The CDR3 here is CASSSGQVGEKLFF. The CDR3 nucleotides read TGTGCCAGCAGCTCGGGACAGGTTGGCGAAAAACTGTTTTTT. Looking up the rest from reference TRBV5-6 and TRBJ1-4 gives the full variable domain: DAGVTQSPTHLIKTRGQQVTLRCSPKSGHDTVSWYQQALGQGPQFIFQYYEEEERQRGNFPDRFSGHQFPNYSSELNVNALLLGDSALYLCASSSGQVGEKLFFGSGTQLSVL.

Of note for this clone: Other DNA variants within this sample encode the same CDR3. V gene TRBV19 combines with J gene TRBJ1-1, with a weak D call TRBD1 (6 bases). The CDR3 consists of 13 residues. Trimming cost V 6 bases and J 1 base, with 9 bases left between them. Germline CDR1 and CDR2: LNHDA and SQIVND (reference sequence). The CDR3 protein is CASSDRPNTEAFF. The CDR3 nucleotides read TGTGCCAGTAGCGACAGGCCGAACACTGAAGCTTTCTTT.

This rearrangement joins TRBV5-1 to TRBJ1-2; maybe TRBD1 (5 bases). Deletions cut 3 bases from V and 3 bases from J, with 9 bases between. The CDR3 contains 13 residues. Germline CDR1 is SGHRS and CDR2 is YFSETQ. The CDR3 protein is CASSYDSYYGYTF. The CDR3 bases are TGCGCCAGCAGCTATGACAGTTACTATGGCTACACCTTC.

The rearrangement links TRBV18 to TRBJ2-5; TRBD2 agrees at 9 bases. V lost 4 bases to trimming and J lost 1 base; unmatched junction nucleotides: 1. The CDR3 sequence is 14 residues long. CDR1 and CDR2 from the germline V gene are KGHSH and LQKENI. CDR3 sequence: CASSLTSGQETQYF. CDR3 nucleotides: TGTGCCAGCTCACTGACTAGCGGCCAAGAGACCCAGTACTTC.

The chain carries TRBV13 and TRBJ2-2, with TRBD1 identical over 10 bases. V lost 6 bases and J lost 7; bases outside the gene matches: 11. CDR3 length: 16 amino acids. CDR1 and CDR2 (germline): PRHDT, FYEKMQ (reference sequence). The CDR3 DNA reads TGTGCCAGCAGTTCCTCCGGGACAGGGGTTGTCGGGGAGCTGTTTTTT. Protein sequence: CASSSSGTGVVGELFF. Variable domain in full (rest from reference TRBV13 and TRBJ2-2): AAGVIQSPRHLIKEKRETATLKCYPIPRHDTVYWYQQGPGQDPQFLISFYEKMQSDKGSIPDRFSAQQFSDYHSELNMSSLELGDSALYFCASSSSGTGVVGELFFGEGSRLTVL.

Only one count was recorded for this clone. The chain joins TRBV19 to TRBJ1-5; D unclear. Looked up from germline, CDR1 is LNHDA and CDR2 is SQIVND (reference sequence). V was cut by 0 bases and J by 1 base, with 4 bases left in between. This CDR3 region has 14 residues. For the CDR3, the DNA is TGTGCCAGTAGTATAGAGGGCAGCAATCAGCCCCAGCATTTT. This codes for CASSIEGSNQPQHF.

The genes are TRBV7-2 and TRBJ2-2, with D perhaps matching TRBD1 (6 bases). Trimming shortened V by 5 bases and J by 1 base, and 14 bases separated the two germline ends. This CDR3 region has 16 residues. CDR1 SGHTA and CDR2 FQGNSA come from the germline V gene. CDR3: CASSGGGTKNTGELFF. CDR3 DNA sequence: TGTGCCAGCAGCGGGGGTGGGACAAAGAACACCGGGGAGCTGTTTTTT.

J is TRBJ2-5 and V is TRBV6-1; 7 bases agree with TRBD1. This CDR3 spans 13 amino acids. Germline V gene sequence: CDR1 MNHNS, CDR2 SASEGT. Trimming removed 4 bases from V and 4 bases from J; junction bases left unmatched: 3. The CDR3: CASSVDRVETQYF. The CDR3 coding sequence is TGTGCCAGCAGTGTAGACAGGGTAGAGACCCAGTACTTC.

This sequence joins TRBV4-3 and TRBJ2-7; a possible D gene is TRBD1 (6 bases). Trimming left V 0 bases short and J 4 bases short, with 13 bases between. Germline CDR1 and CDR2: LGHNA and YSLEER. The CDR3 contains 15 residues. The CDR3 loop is CASSQDQGLGYEQYF. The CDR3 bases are TGCGCCAGCAGCCAAGATCAGGGGTTGGGGTACGAGCAGTACTTC.

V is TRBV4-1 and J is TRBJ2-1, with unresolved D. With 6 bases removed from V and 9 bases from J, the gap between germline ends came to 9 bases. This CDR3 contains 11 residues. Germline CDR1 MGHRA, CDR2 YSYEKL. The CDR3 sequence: CASSSRIEQFF. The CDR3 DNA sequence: TGCGCCAGCAGTTCTAGGATTGAGCAGTTCTTC.

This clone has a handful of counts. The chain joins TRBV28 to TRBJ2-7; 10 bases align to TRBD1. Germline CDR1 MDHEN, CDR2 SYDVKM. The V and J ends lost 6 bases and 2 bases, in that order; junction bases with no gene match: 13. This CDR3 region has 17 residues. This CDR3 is CASRKTPGQGRTYEQYF. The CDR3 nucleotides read TGTGCCAGCAGAAAAACTCCGGGACAGGGGCGGACCTACGAGCAGTACTTC.

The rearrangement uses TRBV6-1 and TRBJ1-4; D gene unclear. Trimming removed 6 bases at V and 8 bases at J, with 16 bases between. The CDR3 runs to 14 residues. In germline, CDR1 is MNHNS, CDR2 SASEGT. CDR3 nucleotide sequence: TGTGCCAGCAGCGTTTTAAAGGGAGGGGAAAAACTGTTTTTT. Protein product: CASSVLKGGEKLFF.

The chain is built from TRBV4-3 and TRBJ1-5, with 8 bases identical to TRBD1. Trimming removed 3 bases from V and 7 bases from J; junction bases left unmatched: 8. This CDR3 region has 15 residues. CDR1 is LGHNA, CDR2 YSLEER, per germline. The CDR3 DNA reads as TGCGCCAGCAGCCAGGACAGGGCGGTGCTACAGCCCCAGCATTTT. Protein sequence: CASSQDRAVLQPQHF.

The CDR3 here is CASSLAASGGGSHEQYF. The CDR3 nucleotides read TGTGCCAGCAGCTTAGCGGCTAGCGGGGGAGGTTCCCACGAGCAGTACTTC. This chain uses TRBV7-2 with TRBJ2-7; 10 bases map to TRBD2. The CDR3 sequence is 17 residues long. The V segment lost 0 bases and the J segment 5 bases; nucleotides outside the gene matches: 10. Germline loops: CDR1 SGHTA, CDR2 FQGNSA. Full variable domain (remainder filled in from reference TRBV7-2 and TRBJ2-7): GAGVSQSPSNKVTEKGKDVELRCDPISGHTALYWYRQSLGQGLEFLIYFQGNSAPDKSGLPSDRFSAERTGGSVSTLTIQRTQQEDSAVYLCASSLAASGGGSHEQYFGPGTRLTVT.

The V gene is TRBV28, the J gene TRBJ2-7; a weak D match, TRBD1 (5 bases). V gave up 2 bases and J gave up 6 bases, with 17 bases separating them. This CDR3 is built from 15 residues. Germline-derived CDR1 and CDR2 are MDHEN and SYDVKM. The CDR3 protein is CASSLRLWGALEQYF. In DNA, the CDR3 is TGTGCCAGCAGTTTACGACTTTGGGGCGCCCTCGAGCAGTACTTC. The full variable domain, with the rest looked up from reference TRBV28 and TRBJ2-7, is DVKVTQSSRYLVKRTGEKVFLECVQDMDHENMFWYRQDPGLGLRLIYFSYDVKMKEKGDIPEGYSVSREKKERFSLILESASTNQTSMYLCASSLRLWGALEQYFGPGTRLTVT.

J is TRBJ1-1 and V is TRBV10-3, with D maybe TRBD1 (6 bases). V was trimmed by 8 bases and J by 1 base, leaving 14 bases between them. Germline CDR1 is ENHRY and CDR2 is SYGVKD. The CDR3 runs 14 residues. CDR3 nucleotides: TGTGCCATCTCTCGCCCGGGACAGAACACTGAAGCTTTCTTT. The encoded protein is CAISRPGQNTEAFF.

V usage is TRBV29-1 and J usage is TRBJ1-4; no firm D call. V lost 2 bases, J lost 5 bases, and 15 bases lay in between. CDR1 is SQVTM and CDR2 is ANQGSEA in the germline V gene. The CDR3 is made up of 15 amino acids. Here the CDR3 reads CSVEKYGGLNEKLFF. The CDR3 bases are TGCAGCGTTGAAAAATACGGAGGGCTAAATGAAAAACTGTTTTTT.

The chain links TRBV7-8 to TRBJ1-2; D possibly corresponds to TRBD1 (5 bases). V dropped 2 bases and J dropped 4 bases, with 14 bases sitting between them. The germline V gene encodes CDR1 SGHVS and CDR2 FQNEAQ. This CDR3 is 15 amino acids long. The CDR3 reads CASSLRGWQGYGYTF. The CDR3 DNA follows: TGTGCCAGCAGCTTACGGGGGTGGCAGGGCTATGGCTACACCTTC.

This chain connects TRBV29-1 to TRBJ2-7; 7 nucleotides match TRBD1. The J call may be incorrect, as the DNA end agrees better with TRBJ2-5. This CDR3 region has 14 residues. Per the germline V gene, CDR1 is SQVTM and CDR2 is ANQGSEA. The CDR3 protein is CSVKRRQGEETQYF. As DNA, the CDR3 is TGCAGCGTCAAACGCCGACAGGGAGAAGAGACCCAGTACTTC.

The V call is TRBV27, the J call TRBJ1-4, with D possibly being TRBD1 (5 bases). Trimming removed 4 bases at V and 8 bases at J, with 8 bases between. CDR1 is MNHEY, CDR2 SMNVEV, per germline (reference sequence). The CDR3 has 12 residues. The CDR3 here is CASSSAGEKLFF. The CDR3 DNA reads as TGTGCCAGCAGTTCGGCAGGGGAAAAACTGTTTTTT.

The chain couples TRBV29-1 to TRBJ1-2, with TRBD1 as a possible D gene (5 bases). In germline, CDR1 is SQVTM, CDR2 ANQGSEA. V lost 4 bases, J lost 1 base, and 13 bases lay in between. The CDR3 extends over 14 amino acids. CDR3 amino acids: CSVGGAGYNYGYTF. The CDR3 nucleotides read TGCAGCGTTGGCGGGGCGGGGTATAACTATGGCTACACCTTC.

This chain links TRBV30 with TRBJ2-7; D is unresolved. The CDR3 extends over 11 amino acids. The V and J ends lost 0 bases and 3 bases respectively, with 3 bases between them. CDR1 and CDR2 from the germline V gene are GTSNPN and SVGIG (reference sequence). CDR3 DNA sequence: TGTGCCTGGAGTGTACTCTACGAGCAGTACTTC. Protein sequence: CAWSVLYEQYF.

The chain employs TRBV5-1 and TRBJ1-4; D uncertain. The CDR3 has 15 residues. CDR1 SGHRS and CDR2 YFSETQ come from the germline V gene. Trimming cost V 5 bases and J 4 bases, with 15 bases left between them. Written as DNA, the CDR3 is TGCGCCAGCAGTAGCGGGTCTTCGGGTAATGAAAAACTGTTTTTT. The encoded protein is CASSSGSSGNEKLFF.

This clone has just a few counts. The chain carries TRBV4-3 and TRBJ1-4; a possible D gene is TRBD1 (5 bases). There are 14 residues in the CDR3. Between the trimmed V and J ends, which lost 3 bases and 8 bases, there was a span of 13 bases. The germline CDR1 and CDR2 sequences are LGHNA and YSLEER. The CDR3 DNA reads TGCGCCAGCAGCCATGGGCAGGGCGGCGAAAAACTGTTTTTT. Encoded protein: CASSHGQGGEKLFF.